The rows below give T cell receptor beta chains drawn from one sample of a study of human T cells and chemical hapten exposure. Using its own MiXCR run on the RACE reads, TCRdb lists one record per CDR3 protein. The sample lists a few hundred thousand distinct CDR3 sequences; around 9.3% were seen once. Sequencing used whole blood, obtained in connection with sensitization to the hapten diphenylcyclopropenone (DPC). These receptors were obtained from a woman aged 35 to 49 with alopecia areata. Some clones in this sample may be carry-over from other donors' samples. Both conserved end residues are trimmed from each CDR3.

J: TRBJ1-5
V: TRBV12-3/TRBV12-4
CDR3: ASSFRGRGSSNQPQH

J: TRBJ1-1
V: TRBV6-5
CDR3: ASSYRPGGVNTEAF

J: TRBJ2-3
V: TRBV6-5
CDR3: ASSRASDTQY

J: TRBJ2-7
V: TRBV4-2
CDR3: ASSHPPYEQY

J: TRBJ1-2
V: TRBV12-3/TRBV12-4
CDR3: ASARDTGGYGYT

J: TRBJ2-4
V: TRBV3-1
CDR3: ASTPPDRWDIQY

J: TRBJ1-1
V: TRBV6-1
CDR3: AFSSVVQGTF

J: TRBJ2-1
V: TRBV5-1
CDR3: ASNPGTSPLNEQF

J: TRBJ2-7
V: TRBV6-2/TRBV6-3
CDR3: ASSSASGSSYEQY

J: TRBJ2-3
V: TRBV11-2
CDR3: ASSLDPGGVDTQY

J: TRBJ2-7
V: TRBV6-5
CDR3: ASSPRLAGVREQY

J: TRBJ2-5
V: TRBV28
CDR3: ASSFLRETQY

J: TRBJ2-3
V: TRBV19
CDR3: ASKGSRFADTQY

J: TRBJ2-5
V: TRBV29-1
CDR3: SVKTGTVQETQY

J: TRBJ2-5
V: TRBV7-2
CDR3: ASSLASTGETQY

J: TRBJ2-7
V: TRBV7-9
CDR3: ASSLRQDSYEQY

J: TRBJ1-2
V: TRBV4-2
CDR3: ASSQDPTPNYGYT

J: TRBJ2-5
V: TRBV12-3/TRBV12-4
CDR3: ASTLGQSGTQY

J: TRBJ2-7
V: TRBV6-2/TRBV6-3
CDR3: ASSYEIQGEQY

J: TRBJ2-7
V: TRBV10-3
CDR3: AIKGQGAGEQY

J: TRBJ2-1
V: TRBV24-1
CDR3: ATSDSRTGLFREF

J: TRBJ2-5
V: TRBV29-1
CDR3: SVVWGQETQY

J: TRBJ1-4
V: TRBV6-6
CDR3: ASSYPGTGGEKLF

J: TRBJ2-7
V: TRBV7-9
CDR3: ASSLEGTPY

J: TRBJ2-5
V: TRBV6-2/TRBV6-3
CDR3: AISGIQETQY

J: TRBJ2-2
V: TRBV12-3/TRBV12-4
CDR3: ASSQVDRAGELF

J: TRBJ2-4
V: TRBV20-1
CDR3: SAPRPAKNIQY

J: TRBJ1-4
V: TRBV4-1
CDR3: ASSQTQQGPNEKLF

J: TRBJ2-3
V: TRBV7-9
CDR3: ASSLRQGPTDTQY

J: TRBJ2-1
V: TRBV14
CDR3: ASSQGGRSGIYNEQF

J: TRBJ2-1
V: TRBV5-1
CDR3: ASSLALSSYNEQF

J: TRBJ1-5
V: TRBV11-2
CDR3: ASSLDTGGNQPQH

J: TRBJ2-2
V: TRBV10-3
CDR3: AISDSKRELF

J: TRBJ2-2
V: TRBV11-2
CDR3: ASSLDWGTGELF

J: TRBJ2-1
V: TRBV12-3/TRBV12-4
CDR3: ASNGGSGTPYNEQF

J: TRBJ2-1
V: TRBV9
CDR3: ASSFGGTGAYNEQF

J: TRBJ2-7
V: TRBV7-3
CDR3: ASSASGTATGEQY